This T cell receptor beta chain is drawn from a study of shared clonotypes between healthy human individuals (TCRdb year 2020). With regard to the full study: The cohort comprised a couple of women and a few men aged 18 to 49 years. For each donor, three plates each were used for CD4 naive and CD4 memory, two plates were used for CD8 naive, and one plate was used for CD8 memory. To estimate repertoire size and how much clonotype sharing occurs between individuals, the study deeply sequenced the blood TCR repertoires of several healthy adults. Libraries were prepared and TCR repertoires were sequenced by different laboratories using diverse techniques, in order to increase sequencing depth and limit assay-specific biases. Per donor, leukapheresis produced somewhere between about 0.94 and 9.5 billion PBMCs. Results the study describes overall, beyond this receptor: Larger estimated clonotype richness was generally found for naive subsets than for memory subsets. Sampling was limited to blood, and TCR repertoires in tissue likely differ from TCR repertoires in blood. Pairwise subsampling led to the expectation that sequencing depth would affect the degree of clonotype sharing among donors. Even with the large sequencing depth, rarefaction of the sorted-subset datasets indicated that sequencing was incomplete. Across several donors, approximately 5% of naive CD4, approximately 4% of naive CD8, 2.3% of memory CD4, and approximately 0.42% of memory CD8 clonotypes were shared. Compared with non-shared clonotypes, the clonotypes found in all four sorted-subset donors had higher generation probabilities. Because the study included a small number of donors, the genetic and exposure-history diversity represented was limited.

Using the deep immunoSEQ assay, TCR CDR3 regions were amplified from genomic DNA by multiplex PCR. Genomic DNA extracted from each cell subset was distributed evenly over all wells of several immunoSEQ 96-well plates, and each plate served as one replicate. Each replicate PCR for sorted subsets received 200 ng genomic DNA, equal to roughly 29,000 T cell genomes. Purified libraries were measured with a Qubit 3.0 fluorometer, size-checked on a Bioanalyzer 2100, and measured again with the KAPA Library Quantification kit. Every immunoSEQ 96-well plate was sequenced on a dedicated single-read 150-cycle Illumina NextSeq 550 flow cell. The study's processing was this. Because the immunoSEQ output included only junctional sequences and no quality scores, the filtering could not be the same as the filtering used for full-length reads. To assign V/J genes and CDR3, sequences were annotated using PyIR, a Python wrapper for IgBLAST v1.9, with IMGT germline references. Reads with weak V/J assignments (E-value above 1e-6), missing CDR3, stop codons, out-of-frame junctions, or ambiguous translated residues were removed. V3J clonotypes were defined as sequences sharing the same inferred V gene, J gene, and CDR3 amino acid sequence. The percentage overlap between two repertoires was calculated by dividing the number of shared unique clonotypes by the size of the smaller repertoire. Three approaches were used to assess repertoire richness: RTK rarefaction, the Chao1 estimator, and Recon v2.1 estimates of unobserved clonotypes. For all TCRbeta clonotypes obtained by the gDNA method from a few donors, generation probabilities were computed with OLGA. The table comes from immuneACCESS by way of TCRdb, which keeps in-frame sequences with V and J called. Part of the clones is missing from these tables; in studies checked, under half for an unresolved V gene and the rest for unknown reasons. That table supplies the V and J calls and clone size; D and trimming were determined from the DNA. Counted in this sample were hundreds of thousands of clones; 73% of them appeared once. In total, the top ten clones hold 8.5% to 12% of the sample.

The donors were healthy, HIV-negative adults who had no recently reported acute infections or vaccinations. Every donor was a Caucasian adult residing in Nashville, Tennessee, USA. CD4+ T cells were enriched by magnetic negative selection, after which naive cells were positively selected on CD45RA and the negative fraction was taken as the memory subset. After blood collection by leukapheresis, PBMCs were isolated using Ficoll-Histopaque density gradient centrifugation and then cryopreserved in the vapor phase of liquid nitrogen. Analytical flow cytometry was used to check the purity and quantity of each magnetically sorted T cell population. From each sorted fraction, genomic DNA was isolated and quantified by UV absorbance on a Nanodrop 2000c. Remarks on this clone: Its antigen is unknown. No quality values exist for individual bases; no much larger clone is one base distant.

From V the trimming removes 7 bases and from J it removes 10 bases, while the gene matches leave 6 bases of the junction unaccounted for. From the cysteine up to the phenylalanine, the CDR3 has a length of 14 residues. Just the 42-base CDR3 DNA is kept, in frame starting at base 1. The germline V gene (reference sequence) specifies LNHDA as CDR1 and SQIVND as CDR2. Sequences were obtained from memory CD4+ T cells sorted from blood. Explained via the paper, the cell subset or site label denotes: CD45RA-negative fraction. The chain is made from TRBV19 and TRBJ2-1, and 14 junctional nucleotides match TRBD2. The TCR sequence derives from a man aged 25-45 years in good health. The DNA sequence is TGTGCCAGTACCCCAGGACTAGCGGGGGGAGAGCAGTTCTTC. Translated, it reads CASTPGLAGGEQFF.